In its sample, the clone carrying this T cell receptor beta chain was seen a few times. As processed by the authors: Reference gene primer amplification yielded estimated nucleated cell counts. Measured with immunoSEQ multiplex PCR; TCRdb has only the in-frame clones, and not every one. Clone size and V and J calls were adopted from that table, with D and trimming inferred from the DNA. The table shows about 45,000 clones, with approximately 85% occurring only once. This specimen belongs to a study of blood T cell repertoires in COVID-19. Trimming took off 3 bases at V and 5 bases at J, with 15 bases between the two ends. Germline loops: CDR1 SGHRS, CDR2 YFSETQ. The CDR3 sequence is 14 residues long.

The TCR sequence derives from an elderly woman with acute or convalescent COVID-19. The gene calls are TRBV5-1 and TRBJ2-7, with a possible D match to TRBD2 (6 bases). The sequencing input was peripheral blood. The CDR3 reads CASSSGLRRDEQYF. CDR3 nucleotide sequence: TGCGCCAGCAGCTCGGGACTCCGACGGGACGAGCAGTACTTC. The full variable domain, its missing parts supplied by reference TRBV5-1 and TRBJ2-7, is KAGVTQTPRYLIKTRGQQVTLSCSPISGHRSVSWYQQTPGQGLQFLFEYFSETQRNKGNFPGRFSGRQFSNSRSEMNVSTLELGDSALYLCASSSGLRRDEQYFGPGTRLTVT.